The 9 T cell receptor beta chains in this list originate from one sample, sequenced in a study of monozygotic twins with inflammatory bowel disease. TCRdb reprocessed the 5' RACE reads, with one entry per CDR3 protein and no DNA. The sample includes 150,000 to 200,000 distinct CDR3 sequences. Sequences were obtained from blood. These receptors were collected from a human donor with ulcerative colitis or Crohn's disease, or a healthy co-twin of an affected twin (not recorded which).

This chain connects TRBV19 to TRBJ2-1; TCRdb designates TRBD2, a call that cannot be tested without DNA. The CDR3 covers 14 residues. CDR1 and CDR2 from the germline V gene are LNHDA and SQIVND (reference sequence). CDR3 region: CASSRTSGSYEQFF.

V and J are TRBV28 and TRBJ2-7; TCRdb names TRBD1, which stays unverified in the absence of DNA. CDR3 size: 14 residues. Germline CDR1 and CDR2: MDHEN and SYDVKM. The CDR3 loop reads CASSWDRGSYEQYF.

The chain couples TRBV27 to TRBJ1-6; absent DNA, TCRdb's TRBD1 call cannot be checked. Germline assignment: CDR1 MNHEY and CDR2 SMNVEV (reference sequence). This CDR3 is built from 14 residues. Here the CDR3 reads CASSSPFRNSPLHF.

The V gene is TRBV3-1, the J gene TRBJ1-5. CDR1 and CDR2 (germline): LGHDT, YNNKEL (reference sequence). The CDR3 has 13 amino acids. CDR3: CASSQDVNQPQHF.

The gene calls are TRBV2 and TRBJ1-6. Germline lookup yields CDR1 SNHLY and CDR2 FYNNEI. The CDR3 has 14 residues. The CDR3 here is CASRSGGADSPLHF. The full variable domain, its missing parts supplied by reference TRBV2 and TRBJ1-6, is EPEVTQTPSHQVTQMGQEVILRCVPISNHLYFYWYRQILGQKVEFLVSFYNNEISEKSEIFDDQFSVERPDGSNFTLKIRSTKLEDSAMYFCASRSGGADSPLHFGNGTRLTVT.

The chain couples TRBV4-1 to TRBJ1-4; the D call of TRBD1 rests on TCRdb alone, since no DNA is present to check it. CDR1 is MGHRA and CDR2 is YSYEKL in the germline V gene. This CDR3 has 16 residues. This chain's CDR3 is CASSQDRTGRNEKLFF.

This chain links TRBV7-9 with TRBJ2-1; there is no DNA to check the TCRdb D call of TRBD1. The CDR3 contains 13 residues. Germline-derived CDR1 and CDR2 are SEHNR and FQNEAQ (reference sequence). The chain's CDR3 is CASSLGQYNEQFF.

The CDR3 region is CSAIDRGRADTQYF. The chain recombines TRBV20-1 with TRBJ2-3; the TCRdb call, TRBD1, lacks DNA for checking. Germline V CDR1 and CDR2: DFQATT, SNEGSKA (reference sequence). CDR3 size: 14 residues.

The chain carries TRBV27 and TRBJ1-1. The V gene's germline CDR1 is MNHEY and CDR2 SMNVEV (reference sequence). The CDR3 is 15 amino acids. The CDR3 spells CASSGAGGGGTEAFF.